Listed below are T cell receptor beta chains from one sample, sequenced in a study of breast tumors, draining lymph nodes, adjacent tissues. MiXCR, run by TCRdb on the multiplex PCR reads, gives a single entry per CDR3 protein. The sample contains about 180,000 distinct CDR3 sequences, roughly a third of which appear only once. Specimen: axillary lymph node tissue. These receptors were obtained from a female donor with breast cancer. Some clones in this sample may be carry-over from other donors' samples. Each CDR3 is given with its conserved first and last residue. A D gene is named only where the DNA matches it firmly. For some rows the clone size is stated as once, few or many, or as a class when expanded; others skip it.

v_call	j_call	clone_size	d_call	cdr3_nt	cdr3_aa
TRBV11-2	TRBJ2-3	many	TRBD2	TGTGCCAGCAGCTTAGCACTAGCGGGGGGCCTTAGCACAGATACGCAGTATTTT	CASSLALAGGLSTDTQYF
TRBV29-1	TRBJ2-1	.	.	TGCAGCCGATTTCTTGACAGCTACAATGAGCAGTTCTTC	CSRFLDSYNEQFF
TRBV6-6	TRBJ2-3	few	.	TGTGCCAGCAGTTACTCGGGAGTGGGGGCAGATACGCAGTATTTT	CASSYSGVGADTQYF
TRBV5-1	TRBJ1-5	.	.	TGCGCCAGCAGCTTGGAACAGGGCAGTCAGCCCCAGCATTTT	CASSLEQGSQPQHF
TRBV6-5	TRBJ1-2	.	.	TGTGCCAGCAGTTACTCGTGGCGGCAGGGCCCCAACTATGGCTACACCTTC	CASSYSWRQGPNYGYTF
TRBV16	TRBJ1-6	.	.	TGTGCTCGCACGGGGGCCTGGGGATCACCCCTCCACTTT	CARTGAWGSPLHF
TRBV15	TRBJ2-7	many	TRBD2	TGTGCCACCAGCAGGCGACTAGCGGGAGCAGGCGAGCAGTACTTC	CATSRRLAGAGEQYF
TRBV20-1	TRBJ2-1	.	TRBD2	TGCAGTGCTCCCCGGCGGGAGTGGGGGACTGAGCAGTTCTTC	CSAPRREWGTEQFF
TRBV10-3	TRBJ2-7	many	.	TGTGCCATCAGTGAGTCTGCTCAGATCGCGTCCTACGAGCAGTACTTC	CAISESAQIASYEQYF
TRBV15	TRBJ2-6	.	.	TGTGCCACCAGCAGATGGGGAGTCCCCGGGCTGTGCTCTGGGGCCAACGTCCTGACTTTC	CATSRWGVPGLCSGANVLTF
TRBV4-2	TRBJ2-5	many	.	TGTGCCAGCAGCCATTGGACAAGCGACGGCCAAGAGACCCAGTACTTC	CASSHWTSDGQETQYF
TRBV6-5	TRBJ2-1	many	.	TGTGCCAGCAGCCCGGACAGAGTCAATGAGCAGTTCTTC	CASSPDRVNEQFF
TRBV5-1	TRBJ2-7	many	.	TGCGCCAGCAGCTTGGCCTCGCAGCCCACCTACGAGCAGTACTTC	CASSLASQPTYEQYF
TRBV20-1	TRBJ2-7	many	.	TGCAGTGCTAGAGATTCGACAGTTACCTACGAGCAGTACTTC	CSARDSTVTYEQYF
TRBV5-4	TRBJ2-1	.	TRBD1	TGTGCCAGCAGCCCAGAGGGAACAGGGGGGAATGAGCAGTTCTTC	CASSPEGTGGNEQFF
TRBV12-3/TRBV12-4	TRBJ2-1	many	TRBD1	TGTGCCAGCAGTTTCCGACAGGGGAAACATGAGCAGTTCTTC	CASSFRQGKHEQFF
TRBV5-5	TRBJ1-5	.	.	TGTGCCAGCAGCGCTAGGACTAGCGGGAGCAATCAGCCCCAGCATTTT	CASSARTSGSNQPQHF
TRBV15	TRBJ2-3	once	.	TGTGCCACCAGCAGAGTACAGAATACGCAGTATTTT	CATSRVQNTQYF
TRBV27	TRBJ1-6	many	.	TGTGCCAGCAGTTTCGGAAATTCGCCCCTCCACTTT	CASSFGNSPLHF
TRBV18	TRBJ2-5	.	TRBD1	TGTGCCAGCTCAACGGCCGGGACAGTAAATCAAGAGACCCAGTACTTC	CASSTAGTVNQETQYF
TRBV19	TRBJ2-4	few	.	TGTGCCAGTAAGGACCGAGGTATTGCCAAAAACATTCAGTACTTC	CASKDRGIAKNIQYF
TRBV6-2/TRBV6-3	TRBJ2-6	.	.	TGTGCCAGCAGCCGAGGCGGGGCCCTTCGTGGGGCCAACGTCCTGACTTTC	CASSRGGALRGANVLTF
TRBV4-2	TRBJ1-2	few	.	TGTGCCAGCGGCTCCGGGAGGACCGGTGGCTACACCTTC	CASGSGRTGGYTF
TRBV6-6	TRBJ2-6	.	.	TGTGCCAGCAGCGCAACGGGGAACACTGAAGCTTTC	CASSATGNTEAF
TRBV7-8	TRBJ2-3	.	.	TGTGCCAGCAGCTTAGGGGATGGGACTAGCACAGATACGCAGTATTTT	CASSLGDGTSTDTQYF
TRBV3-1	TRBJ2-5	.	TRBD2	TGTGCCAGCAGCCATACTTCTAGCGGGGAGGGAGAGACCCAGTACTTC	CASSHTSSGEGETQYF
TRBV11-2	TRBJ2-3	.	.	TGTGCCAGCAGCTTCACAGCTCGCACAGATACGCAGTATTTT	CASSFTARTDTQYF
TRBV7-2	TRBJ2-4	few	TRBD2	TGTGCCAGCAGCCCGTTCTTGGGGGGGACCAGCAAAAACATTCAGTACTTC	CASSPFLGGTSKNIQYF
TRBV29-1	TRBJ2-7	once	.	TGCAGCGTTCTGGGCCTCCCTGAGAGGTTGCAGTACTTC	CSVLGLPERLQYF
TRBV2	TRBJ1-5	many	.	TGTGCCAGCAGTTACAATCAGCCCCAGCATTTT	CASSYNQPQHF
TRBV3-1	TRBJ1-6	many	.	TGTGCCAGCAGCCAGGTCCTTAGAGATTCACCCCTCCACTTT	CASSQVLRDSPLHF
TRBV2	TRBJ1-1	.	.	TGTGCCAGCAGTGGAACTGAAGCTTTCTTT	CASSGTEAFF
TRBV29-1	TRBJ2-2	.	TRBD1	TGCAGCGTTGCAGGACAGGGCGATGGCGGGAAGCTGTTTTTT	CSVAGQGDGGKLFF
TRBV7-8	TRBJ2-7	.	.	TGTGCCAGCCGACAGGAGAGCTCCTACGAGCAGTACTTC	CASRQESSYEQYF
TRBV2	TRBJ2-2	many	.	TGTGCCAGCAGTGAATCTTACACCGGGGAGCTGTTTTTT	CASSESYTGELFF
TRBV11-2	TRBJ2-7	once	TRBD1	TGTGCCAGCAGCTGGGGGACAGGGGAAATCTACTTAAGCTACGAGCAGTACTTC	CASSWGTGEIYLSYEQYF
TRBV5-5	TRBJ2-5	many	TRBD1	TGTGCCAGCAGCTTGGAACCGACAGGGGCGGTGGAGACCCAGTACTTC	CASSLEPTGAVETQYF
TRBV7-9	TRBJ1-4	.	.	TGTGCCAGCAGCTTAGATCCAGGGTCGGCTGGAAAACTGTTTTTT	CASSLDPGSAGKLFF
TRBV12-3/TRBV12-4	TRBJ2-7	many	TRBD1	TGTGCCAGCAGAGGACAGGGGGAACGTTACGAGCAGTACTTC	CASRGQGERYEQYF
TRBV7-2	TRBJ1-6	many	TRBD1	TGTGCCAGCAGCTCCGTCGGGACAGGGGATTCACCCCTCCACTTT	CASSSVGTGDSPLHF
TRBV7-2	TRBJ1-4	.	TRBD1	TGTGCCAGCAGCTTGGGACATCGGGGACAGCCGGGTCCAACTAATGAAAAACTGTTTTTT	CASSLGHRGQPGPTNEKLFF
TRBV20-1	TRBJ1-2	many	.	TGCAGTGCTAGGGACCCCCGGGACAACGGGGGCTACACCTTC	CSARDPRDNGGYTF
TRBV5-1	TRBJ1-2	many	.	TGCGCCAGCAGTACTACCCAGCAGGGCTATGGCTACACCTTC	CASSTTQQGYGYTF
TRBV18	TRBJ2-5	many	TRBD1	TGTGCCAGCTCACCACTAGACAGGGGCGAGACCCAGTACTTC	CASSPLDRGETQYF
TRBV11-2	TRBJ2-7	many	.	TGTGCCAGCAGCTACACCCTCGAGCAGTACTTC	CASSYTLEQYF
TRBV20-1	TRBJ2-7	many	TRBD2	TGCAGTGCCCCGACTAGCGGGAGTCGGCCGCCAGCTAAATACGAGCAGTACTTC	CSAPTSGSRPPAKYEQYF
TRBV19	TRBJ2-5	.	TRBD2	TGTGCTACCAGAACTAGCGCCGCCGATGAGACCCAGTACTTC	CATRTSAADETQYF
TRBV20-1	TRBJ2-5	few	.	TGCAGTGCCCACGAGCCTGGGGGCCTAGCCCACTTC	CSAHEPGGLAHF
TRBV18	TRBJ2-1	.	TRBD2	TGTGCCAGCTCACCACCGGGGACTAGCGGGAGTTTTTCTTCCCATGAGCAGTTCTTC	CASSPPGTSGSFSSHEQFF
TRBV19	TRBJ1-2	.	TRBD1	TGTGCCAGTAGTTGGGGACAGGGGATGTACAATGGCTACACCTTC	CASSWGQGMYNGYTF
TRBV7-6	TRBJ1-6	.	TRBD1	TGTGCCAGCAGCTTACAGGGGGGAACGGGTTCACCCCTCCACTTT	CASSLQGGTGSPLHF
TRBV6-1	TRBJ1-5	.	.	TGTGCCAGCAGTGAAAAAAGGGCAGGACAGCCCCAGCATTTT	CASSEKRAGQPQHF
TRBV5-5	TRBJ1-2	many	TRBD1	TGTGCCAGCGTTGAAGGGGGCGGTTATGGCTACACCTTC	CASVEGGGYGYTF
TRBV20-1	TRBJ2-1	many	TRBD2	TGCAGTGCTATCTATAGCGGGAGGGCTCGAAATGAGCAGTTCTTC	CSAIYSGRARNEQFF
TRBV30	TRBJ2-2	.	.	TGTGCCTGCGGAAGTTCCGGGGAGCTGTTTTTT	CACGSSGELFF
TRBV20-1	TRBJ2-5	.	.	TGCAGTGCTAGTGGAGGGGGCGGGGAGACCCAGTACTTC	CSASGGGGETQYF
TRBV2	TRBJ1-6	.	.	TGTGCCAGCAGTGAGAGGGGTACGGGAAGAACTAGGTCACCCCTCCACTTT	CASSERGTGRTRSPLHF
TRBV6-6	TRBJ1-5	many	.	TGTGCCAGCACCCCCGGGGGTGGACAGCCCCAGCATTTT	CASTPGGGQPQHF